This T cell receptor (beta chain) was documented in a study of identical twins. Study conclusions and caveats: Low generation probability was overrepresented in out-of-frame alpha sequences shared by twins. Memory repertoires lacked the insertion deficit that abundant cord blood beta clonotypes showed.

The germline V gene encodes CDR1 SGHRS and CDR2 YFSETQ. The CDR3 has 13 amino acids. A template switching step contributed a universal primer site, while unique molecular identifiers were present in the cDNA. TCRdb itself ran the 5' RACE reads through MiXCR, one entry per CDR3 protein. The sample lists approximately 94,000 distinct CDR3 sequences; under 6.5% were seen once. This clonotype has ten or more counts. As yet, its antigen is unknown. The junction does not match germline at one end; this may be a read error. Sample: memory T cells sorted from blood. This TCR derives from a woman aged 50 to 60 in good health. The chain couples TRBV5-1 to TRBJ2-5; the D is unclear. The DNA for the CDR3 is TGCGCCAGCAGGTTGGAACGGGAAGAGACCCAGTACTTC. It yields the protein CASRLEREETQYF.